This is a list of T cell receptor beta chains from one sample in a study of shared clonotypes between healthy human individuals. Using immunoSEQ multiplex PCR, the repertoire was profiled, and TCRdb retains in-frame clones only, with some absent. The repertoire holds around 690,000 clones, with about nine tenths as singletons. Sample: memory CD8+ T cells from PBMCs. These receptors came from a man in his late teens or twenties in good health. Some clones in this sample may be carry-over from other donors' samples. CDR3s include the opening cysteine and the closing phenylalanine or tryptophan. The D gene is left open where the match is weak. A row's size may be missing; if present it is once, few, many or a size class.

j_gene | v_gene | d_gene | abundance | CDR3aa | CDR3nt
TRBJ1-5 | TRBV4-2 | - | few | CASSTDSNQPQHF | TGTGCCAGCAGCACAGATAGCAATCAGCCCCAGCATTTT
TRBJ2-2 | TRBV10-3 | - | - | CAITSGQGANTGELFF | TGTGCCATCACCTCCGGCCAGGGCGCGAACACCGGGGAGCTGTTTTTT
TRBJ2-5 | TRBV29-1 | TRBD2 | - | CSVQSGSLYQETQYF | TGCAGCGTTCAAAGCGGGAGCCTGTACCAAGAGACCCAGTACTTC
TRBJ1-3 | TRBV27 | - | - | CASKVDSRSGNTIYF | TGTGCCAGCAAGGTCGACAGCCGCTCTGGAAACACCATATATTTT
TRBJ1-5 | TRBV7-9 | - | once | CASSLDGERGQPQHF | TGTGCCAGCAGCTTAGATGGGGAGAGAGGTCAGCCCCAGCATTTT
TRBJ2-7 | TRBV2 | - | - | CASGAGARGGNEQYF | TGTGCCAGCGGCGCGGGTGCCAGGGGCGGGAACGAGCAGTACTTC
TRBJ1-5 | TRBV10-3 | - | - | CAISDEWDQPQHF | TGTGCCATCAGTGATGAGTGGGATCAGCCCCAGCATTTT
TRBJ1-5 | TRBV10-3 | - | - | CAISDTGTRGNQPQHF | TGTGCCATCAGTGATACCGGGACACGAGGCAATCAGCCCCAGCATTTT
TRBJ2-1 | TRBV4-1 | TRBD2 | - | CASSQGVAGINEQFF | TGCGCCAGCAGCCAAGGGGTAGCGGGCATCAATGAGCAGTTCTTC
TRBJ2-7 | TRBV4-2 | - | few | CASSQASKDEQYF | TGTGCCAGCAGCCAAGCTAGCAAAGACGAGCAGTACTTC
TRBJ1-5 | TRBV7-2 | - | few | CASSPGSQPQHF | TGTGCCAGCAGCCCAGGGTCCCAGCCCCAGCATTTT
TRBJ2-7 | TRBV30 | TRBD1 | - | CAWDRGYEQYF | TGTGCCTGGGACAGGGGGTACGAGCAGTACTTC
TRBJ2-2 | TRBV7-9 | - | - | CASPLDTGELFF | TGTGCCAGCCCGCTAGACACCGGGGAGCTGTTTTTT
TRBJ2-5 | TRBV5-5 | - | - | CASTSWAESLQETQYF | TGTGCCAGCACCTCCTGGGCGGAGAGCCTCCAAGAGACCCAGTACTTC
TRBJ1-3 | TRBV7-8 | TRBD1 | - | CASSSRRLTQGTGNTIYF | TGTGCCAGCAGCTCCCGAAGGCTAACACAGGGGACTGGAAACACCATATATTTT
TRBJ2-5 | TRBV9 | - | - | CASSVSYREETQYF | TGTGCCAGCAGCGTTTCCTACAGGGAGGAGACCCAGTACTTC
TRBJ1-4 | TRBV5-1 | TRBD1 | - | CASSLDMTGDNEKLFF | TGCGCCAGCAGCTTGGACATGACAGGGGATAATGAAAAACTGTTTTTT
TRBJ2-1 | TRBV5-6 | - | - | CASSPGGRDNEQFF | TGTGCCAGCAGTCCCGGCGGCCGAGACAATGAGCAGTTCTTC
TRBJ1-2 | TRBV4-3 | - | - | CASSAGGPDLYGYTF | TGCGCCAGCAGCGCGGGGGGGCCCGACCTTTATGGCTACACCTTC
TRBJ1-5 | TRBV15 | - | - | CATSRDRRAGPSGPSNQPQHF | TGTGCCACCAGCAGAGATCGGCGGGCAGGACCTTCGGGTCCTAGCAATCAGCCCCAGCATTTT
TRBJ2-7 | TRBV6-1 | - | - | CASSTGRKDEQYF | TGTGCCAGCAGTACGGGTCGGAAGGACGAGCAGTACTTC
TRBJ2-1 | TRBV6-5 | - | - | CASSYSRIGGNEQFF | TGTGCCAGCAGTTACTCGCGGATTGGGGGCAATGAGCAGTTCTTC
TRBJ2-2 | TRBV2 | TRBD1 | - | CAIDRGRTGELFF | TGTGCCATCGACAGGGGTCGCACCGGGGAGCTGTTTTTT
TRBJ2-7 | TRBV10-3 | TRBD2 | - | CAIRAGLGGEEQYF | TGTGCCATCAGGGCGGGACTAGGGGGTGAGGAGCAGTACTTC
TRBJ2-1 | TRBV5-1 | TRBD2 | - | CASSPRGLTSGGNNEQFF | TGCGCCAGCAGCCCCCGAGGGCTAACTAGCGGGGGCAACAATGAGCAGTTCTTC
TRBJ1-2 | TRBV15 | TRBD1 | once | CATSSEGQGYDGYTF | TGTGCCACCAGCAGCGAGGGACAGGGGTACGATGGCTACACCTTC
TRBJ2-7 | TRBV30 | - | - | CAWSISSGWARYEQYF | TGTGCCTGGAGTATCTCCTCCGGTTGGGCCCGCTACGAGCAGTACTTC
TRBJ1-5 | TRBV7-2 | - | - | CASSLGRSNQPQHF | TGTGCCAGCAGCCTTGGACGGAGCAATCAGCCCCAGCATTTT
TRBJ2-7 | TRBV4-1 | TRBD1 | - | CASSQDDGTGYYEQYF | TGCGCCAGCAGCCAAGACGACGGGACAGGGTACTACGAGCAGTACTTC
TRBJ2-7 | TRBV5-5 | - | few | CASSGPHEQYF | TGTGCCAGCAGCGGCCCCCACGAGCAGTACTTC
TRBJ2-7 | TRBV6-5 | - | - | CARKRAEQYF | TGTGCCAGGAAACGGGCCGAGCAGTACTTC
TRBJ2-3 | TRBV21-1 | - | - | CASSKGFSLATSTDTQYF | TGTGCCAGCAGCAAAGGGTTCTCCCTAGCGACTAGCACAGATACGCAGTATTTT
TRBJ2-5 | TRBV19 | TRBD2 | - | CASSRQREGLGETQYF | TGTGCCAGTAGTAGACAGCGGGAGGGCCTGGGTGAGACCCAGTACTTC
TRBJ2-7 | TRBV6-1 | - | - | CASSEAQPLSSYEQYF | TGTGCCAGCAGTGAAGCCCAACCATTGAGCTCCTACGAGCAGTACTTC
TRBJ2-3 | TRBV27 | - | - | CASSPGRGGTDTQYF | TGTGCCAGCAGCCCGGGACGGGGCGGGACAGATACGCAGTATTTT
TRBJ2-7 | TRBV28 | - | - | CASSLRQPVHEQYF | TGTGCCAGCAGTTTACGTCAGCCAGTGCACGAGCAGTACTTC
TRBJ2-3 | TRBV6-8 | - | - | CASRSSSTDTQYF | TGTGCCAGCAGATCTTCTAGCACAGATACGCAGTATTTT
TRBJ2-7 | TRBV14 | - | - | CASSQDLGGDEQYF | TGTGCCAGCAGCCAAGATCTCGGTGGGGACGAGCAGTACTTC
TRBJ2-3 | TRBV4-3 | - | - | CASSLRDLNTDTQYF | TGCGCCAGCAGCCTCCGGGATCTCAACACAGATACGCAGTATTTT
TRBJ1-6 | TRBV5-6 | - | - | CASSVYRSSYNSPLHF | TGTGCCAGCAGCGTATACAGGAGCTCCTATAATTCACCCCTCCACTTT
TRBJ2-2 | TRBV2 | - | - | CASSDRGRSTGELFF | TGTGCCAGCAGTGACCGGGGGCGGAGCACCGGGGAGCTGTTTTTT
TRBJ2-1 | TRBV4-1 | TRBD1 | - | CASSQDRGTGINEQFF | TGCGCCAGCAGCCAAGATCGGGGGACAGGGATCAATGAGCAGTTCTTC
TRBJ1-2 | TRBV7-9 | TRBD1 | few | CACLGTAYGYTF | TGTGCCTGCCTTGGGACAGCCTATGGCTACACCTTC
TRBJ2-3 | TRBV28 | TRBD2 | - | CASNLAGVADTQYF | TGTGCCAGCAATCTAGCGGGAGTTGCAGATACGCAGTATTTT
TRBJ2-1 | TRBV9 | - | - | CASSVGGSEQFF | TGTGCCAGCAGCGTAGGTGGCAGTGAGCAGTTCTTC
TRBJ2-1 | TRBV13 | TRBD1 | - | CASSPTGVYEQFF | TGTGCCAGCAGCCCCACAGGGGTGTATGAGCAGTTCTTC